These 8 T cell receptor beta chains share one sample of origin, sequenced in a study of cytomegalovirus exposure and HLA in healthy donors. Sequenced by immunoSEQ multiplex PCR; TCRdb stores in-frame clones only, minus some. Of about 250,000 clones listed, 87% were seen once; the top ten hold approximately 12%. What was sequenced was PBMCs. These receptors were obtained from a man aged 18 to 30 in good health and CMV-seropositive.

The gene calls are TRBV4-2 and TRBJ2-1, with 11 bases aligning to TRBD2. Germline CDR1 LGHNA, CDR2 YNFKEQ. Trimming took 0 bases from V and 9 from J; bases not matched to a gene: 7. The CDR3 consists of 16 residues. The CDR3 region has the DNA TGTGCCAGCAGCCAAGATCCCATAGCGGGAGGGGGTGAGCAGTTCTTC. Translation gives CASSQDPIAGGGEQFF.

V is TRBV28 and J is TRBJ2-1, with 9 bases fitting TRBD2. The junction had 8 bases not matched to a gene; V was cut back by 8 bases and J by 6 bases. The CDR3 spans 14 residues. Germline-derived CDR1 and CDR2 are MDHEN and SYDVKM. The CDR3 nucleotides are TGTGCCAGCTTGGAAGCGGGAGGATTCAATGAGCAGTTCTTC. This gives the protein CASLEAGGFNEQFF. The variable domain in full, with the rest retrieved from reference TRBV28 and TRBJ2-1, is DVKVTQSSRYLVKRTGEKVFLECVQDMDHENMFWYRQDPGLGLRLIYFSYDVKMKEKGDIPEGYSVSREKKERFSLILESASTNQTSMYLCASLEAGGFNEQFFGPGTRLTVL.

This clone was counted between two and nine times. The chain joins TRBV7-2 to TRBJ1-5; the D is unclear. This CDR3 region has 15 residues. V lost 0 bases and J lost 0, with 6 bases in between. CDR1 and CDR2 from the germline V gene are SGHTA and FQGNSA. CDR3: CASSLAELSNQPQHF. CDR3 bases: TGTGCCAGCAGCTTAGCGGAGCTTAGCAATCAGCCCCAGCATTTT.

V usage is TRBV5-1 and J usage is TRBJ2-3, with TRBD2 matching over 9 bases. Germline CDR1 reads SGHRS; CDR2 reads YFSETQ. This CDR3 is 16 amino acids long. V gave up 3 bases and J gave up 2 bases; unmatched junction bases: 7. The CDR3 is CASSSPVAGATDTQYF. CDR3 DNA sequence: TGCGCCAGCAGCTCCCCAGTAGCGGGAGCCACAGATACGCAGTATTTT.

This chain joins TRBV18 and TRBJ2-7; TRBD1 matches at 7 bases. V shed 3 bases and J 6 bases; nucleotides not matched to a gene: 5. Germline V lookup: CDR1 KGHSH, CDR2 LQKENI. This CDR3 comprises 13 residues. The CDR3 loop is CASSPTTGIEQYF. The CDR3 nucleotides are TGTGCCAGCTCACCGACGACAGGGATCGAGCAGTACTTC.

The genes are TRBV5-1 and TRBJ2-3; D gene unclear. The V end was cut by 4 bases, the J end by 1 base, with 19 bases between. The CDR3 has 17 amino acids. Germline V gives CDR1 SGHRS, CDR2 YFSETQ. The CDR3 nucleotides read TGCGCCAGCAGCCCAGAAGGACGCTCGACTGGCACAGATACGCAGTATTTT. It yields the protein CASSPEGRSTGTDTQYF.

V is TRBV6-5 and J is TRBJ2-2, with D tentatively TRBD2 (5 bases). The germline V and J ends were trimmed by 2 bases and 7 bases, with 14 bases remaining between them. This CDR3 has 15 residues. CDR1 is MNHEY and CDR2 is SVGAGI in the germline V gene. CDR3 DNA: TGTGCCAGCAGTTACCGAGCTCGGGGAAACGGGGAGCTGTTTTTT. This gives the protein CASSYRARGNGELFF.

This chain connects TRBV5-1 to TRBJ2-7, with 9 bases identical to TRBD1. V trimming: 5 bases; J trimming: 7 bases; junction bases outside the gene matches: 7. Germline V CDR1 and CDR2: SGHRS, YFSETQ. CDR3 size: 13 residues. CDR3 loop: CASSTQGADEQYF. CDR3 DNA sequence: TGCGCCAGCAGTACACAGGGGGCCGATGAGCAGTACTTC.